The rows below give T cell receptor beta chains drawn from one sample of a study of cytomegalovirus exposure and HLA in healthy donors. Assay used: immunoSEQ multiplex PCR; TCRdb lists only in-frame clones, some missing. This sample yields around 220,000 clones, of which roughly 80% are seen a single time; 0.22% belongs to the top ten. Specimen: PBMCs. These receptors were taken from a girl aged 2 to 10 in good health and CMV-seronegative. Both conserved end residues are part of each CDR3. A D gene is named only where the DNA matches it firmly. For some rows the clone size is stated as once, few or many, or as a class when expanded; others skip it.

clone size: NA; D gene: TRBD1; V gene: TRBV5-6; CDR3 length: 13; J gene: TRBJ2-7; CDR3 protein: CASSPGTAYEQYF; CDR3 DNA: TGTGCCAGCAGTCCCGGGACAGCCTACGAGCAGTACTTC
clone size: NA; D gene: NA; V gene: TRBV2; CDR3 length: 13; J gene: TRBJ2-5; CDR3 protein: CASSEQGRETQYF; CDR3 DNA: TGTGCCAGCAGTGAACAGGGGAGAGAGACCCAGTACTTC
clone size: once; D gene: NA; V gene: TRBV5-4; CDR3 length: 13; J gene: TRBJ1-6; CDR3 protein: CASSLALDSPLHF; CDR3 DNA: TGTGCCAGCAGCTTGGCCTTAGATTCACCCCTCCACTTT
clone size: few; D gene: TRBD2; V gene: TRBV19; CDR3 length: 19; J gene: TRBJ2-3; CDR3 protein: CASSILGLAGGPGTDTQYF; CDR3 DNA: TGTGCCAGTAGTATATTAGGACTAGCGGGAGGGCCTGGCACAGATACGCAGTATTTT
clone size: few; D gene: NA; V gene: TRBV18; CDR3 length: 14; J gene: TRBJ2-7; CDR3 protein: CASSPSVEAYEQYF; CDR3 DNA: TGTGCCAGCTCCCCCAGTGTAGAGGCCTACGAGCAGTACTTC
clone size: NA; D gene: NA; V gene: TRBV25-1; CDR3 length: 12; J gene: TRBJ2-3; CDR3 protein: CASSASTDTQYF; CDR3 DNA: TGTGCCAGCAGTGCTTCTACAGATACGCAGTATTTT
clone size: few; D gene: TRBD1; V gene: TRBV27; CDR3 length: 15; J gene: TRBJ2-5; CDR3 protein: CASSSNAGGQETQYF; CDR3 DNA: TGTGCCAGCTCATCAAATGCAGGGGGCCAAGAGACCCAGTACTTC
clone size: few; D gene: TRBD1; V gene: TRBV29-1; CDR3 length: 17; J gene: TRBJ1-2; CDR3 protein: CSVRSPGQGGGNYGYTF; CDR3 DNA: TGCAGCGTTCGCTCCCCGGGACAGGGAGGGGGTAACTATGGCTACACCTTC
clone size: NA; D gene: NA; V gene: TRBV7-6; CDR3 length: 12; J gene: TRBJ1-3; CDR3 protein: CASSPTGNTIYF; CDR3 DNA: TGTGCCAGCAGTCCCACAGGAAACACCATATATTTT
clone size: NA; D gene: NA; V gene: TRBV7-9; CDR3 length: 14; J gene: TRBJ2-1; CDR3 protein: CASSLIGLPTEQFF; CDR3 DNA: TGTGCCAGCAGCTTAATAGGACTACCAACTGAGCAGTTCTTC